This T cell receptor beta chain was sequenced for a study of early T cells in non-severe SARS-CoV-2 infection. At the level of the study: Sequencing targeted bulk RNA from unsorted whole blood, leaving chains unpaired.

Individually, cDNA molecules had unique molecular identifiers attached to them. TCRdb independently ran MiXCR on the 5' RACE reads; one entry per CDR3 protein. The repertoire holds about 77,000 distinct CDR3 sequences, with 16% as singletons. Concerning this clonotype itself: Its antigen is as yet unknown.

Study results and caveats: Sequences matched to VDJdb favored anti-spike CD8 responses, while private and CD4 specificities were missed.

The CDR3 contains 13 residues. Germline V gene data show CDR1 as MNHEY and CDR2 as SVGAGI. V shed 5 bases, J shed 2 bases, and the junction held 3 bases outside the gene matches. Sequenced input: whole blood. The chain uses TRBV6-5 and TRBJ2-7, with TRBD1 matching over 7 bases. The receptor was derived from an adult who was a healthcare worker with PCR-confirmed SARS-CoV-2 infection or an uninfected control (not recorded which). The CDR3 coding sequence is TGTGCCAGCAGTAAAGGGACAGCCTACGAGCAGTACTTC. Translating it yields CASSKGTAYEQYF.